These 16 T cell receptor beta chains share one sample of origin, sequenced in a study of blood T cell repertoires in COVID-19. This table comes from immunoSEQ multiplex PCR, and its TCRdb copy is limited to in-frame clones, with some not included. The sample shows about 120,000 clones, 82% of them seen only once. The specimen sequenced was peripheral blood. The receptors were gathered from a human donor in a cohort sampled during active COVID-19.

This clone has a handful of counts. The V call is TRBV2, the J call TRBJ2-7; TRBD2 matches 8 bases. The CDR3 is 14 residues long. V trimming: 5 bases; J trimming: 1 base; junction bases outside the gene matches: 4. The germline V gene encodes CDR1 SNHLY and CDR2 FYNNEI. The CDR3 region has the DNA TGTGCCAGCAGTTCCCAGCGGGGGTCCTACGAGCAGTACTTC. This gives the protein CASSSQRGSYEQYF.

CDR3 protein: CASSLALWHKETQYF. In DNA, the CDR3 is TGTGCCAGCAGCTTAGCGCTCTGGCACAAAGAGACCCAGTACTTC. V is TRBV7-8 and J is TRBJ2-5, with D uncertain. There are 15 residues in the CDR3. With 0 bases removed from V and 3 bases from J, the gap between germline ends came to 11 bases. Germline assignment: CDR1 SGHVS and CDR2 FQNEAQ.

The CDR3 DNA follows: TGTGCCAGCAGTGACAGGGGTGCAGATACGCAGTATTTT. Its protein product is CASSDRGADTQYF. The V call is TRBV2, the J call TRBJ2-3; the D gene is possibly TRBD1 (6 bases). CDR3 length: 13 residues. CDR1 and CDR2 (germline): SNHLY, FYNNEI. Trimming removed 3 bases from V and 4 bases from J, with 8 bases in between.

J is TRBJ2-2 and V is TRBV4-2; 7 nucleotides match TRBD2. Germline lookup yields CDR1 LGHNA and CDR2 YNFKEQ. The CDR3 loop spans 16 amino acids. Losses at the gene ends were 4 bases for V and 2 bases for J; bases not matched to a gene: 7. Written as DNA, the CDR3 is TGTGCCAGCAGCCGAGACGGGGGGACCAACACCGGGGAGCTGTTTTTT. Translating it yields CASSRDGGTNTGELFF.

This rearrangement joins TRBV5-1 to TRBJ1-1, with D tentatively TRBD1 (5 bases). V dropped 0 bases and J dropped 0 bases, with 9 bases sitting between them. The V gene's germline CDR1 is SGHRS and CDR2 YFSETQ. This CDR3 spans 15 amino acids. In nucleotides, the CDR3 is TGCGCCAGCAGCTTGGACAGGAATATGAACACTGAAGCTTTCTTT. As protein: CASSLDRNMNTEAFF.

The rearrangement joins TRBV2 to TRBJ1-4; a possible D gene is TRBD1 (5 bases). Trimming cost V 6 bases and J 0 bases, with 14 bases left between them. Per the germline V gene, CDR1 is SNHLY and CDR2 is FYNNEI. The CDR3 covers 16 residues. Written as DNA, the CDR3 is TGTGCCAGCAGAAGAAGGACGGGGGCAACTAATGAAAAACTGTTTTTT. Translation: CASRRRTGATNEKLFF. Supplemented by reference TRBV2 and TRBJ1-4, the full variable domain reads EPEVTQTPSHQVTQMGQEVILRCVPISNHLYFYWYRQILGQKVEFLVSFYNNEISEKSEIFDDQFSVERPDGSNFTLKIRSTKLEDSAMYFCASRRRTGATNEKLFFGSGTQLSVL.

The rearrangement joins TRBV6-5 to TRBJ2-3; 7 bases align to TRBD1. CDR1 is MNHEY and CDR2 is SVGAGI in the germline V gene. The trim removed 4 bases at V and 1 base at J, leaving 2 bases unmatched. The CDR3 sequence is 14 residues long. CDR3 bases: TGTGCCAGCAGTTCCGGGACAGGCACAGATACGCAGTATTTT. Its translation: CASSSGTGTDTQYF.

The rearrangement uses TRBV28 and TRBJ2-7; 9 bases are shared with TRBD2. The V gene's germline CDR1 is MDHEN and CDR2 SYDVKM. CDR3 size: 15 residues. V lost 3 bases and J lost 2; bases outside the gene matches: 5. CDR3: CASSFLAGVPYEQYF. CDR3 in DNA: TGTGCCAGCAGTTTTTTAGCGGGGGTTCCCTACGAGCAGTACTTC.

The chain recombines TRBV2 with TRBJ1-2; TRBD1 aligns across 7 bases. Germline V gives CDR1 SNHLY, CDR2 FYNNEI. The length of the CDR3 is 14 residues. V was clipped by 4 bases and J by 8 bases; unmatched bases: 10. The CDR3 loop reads CASSVPGQPLGYTF. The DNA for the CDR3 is TGTGCCAGCAGTGTTCCGGGACAGCCCTTAGGCTACACCTTC.

CDR3 coding DNA: TGTGCCGGAGCCGTGGCTAACTATGGCTACACCTTC. This encodes CAGAVANYGYTF. The rearrangement uses TRBV6-6 and TRBJ1-2; D uncertain. This CDR3 has 12 amino acids. The V and J ends lost 11 bases and 0 bases respectively, with 10 bases between them. Germline V lookup: CDR1 MNHNY, CDR2 SVGAGI (reference sequence).

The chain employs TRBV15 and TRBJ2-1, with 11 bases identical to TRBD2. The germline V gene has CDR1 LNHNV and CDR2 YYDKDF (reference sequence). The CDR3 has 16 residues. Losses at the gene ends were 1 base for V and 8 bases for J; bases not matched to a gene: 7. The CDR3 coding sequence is TGTGCCACCAGCAGAGTAGTAGCGGGGGGGCAGGATGAGCAGTTCTTC. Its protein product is CATSRVVAGGQDEQFF.

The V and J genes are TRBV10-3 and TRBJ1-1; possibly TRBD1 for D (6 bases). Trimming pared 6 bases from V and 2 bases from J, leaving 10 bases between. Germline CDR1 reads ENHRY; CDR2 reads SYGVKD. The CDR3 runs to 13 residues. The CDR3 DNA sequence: TGTGCCATCAGCCGGGACACCAACACTGAAGCTTTCTTT. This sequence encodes CAISRDTNTEAFF.

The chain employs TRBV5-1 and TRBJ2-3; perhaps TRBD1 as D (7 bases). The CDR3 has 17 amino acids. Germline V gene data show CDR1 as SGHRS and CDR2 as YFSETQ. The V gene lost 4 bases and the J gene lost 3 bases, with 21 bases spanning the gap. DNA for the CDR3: TGCGCCAGCAGCCCCGACCTCAGGGGGGTAAATACAGATACGCAGTATTTT. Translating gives CASSPDLRGVNTDTQYF.

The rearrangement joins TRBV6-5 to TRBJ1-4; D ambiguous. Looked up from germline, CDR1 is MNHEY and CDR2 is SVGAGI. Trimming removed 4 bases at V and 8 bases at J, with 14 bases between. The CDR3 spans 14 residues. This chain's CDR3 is CASSSPVFKEKLFF. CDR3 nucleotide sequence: TGTGCCAGCAGTTCCCCGGTCTTTAAGGAAAAACTGTTTTTT.

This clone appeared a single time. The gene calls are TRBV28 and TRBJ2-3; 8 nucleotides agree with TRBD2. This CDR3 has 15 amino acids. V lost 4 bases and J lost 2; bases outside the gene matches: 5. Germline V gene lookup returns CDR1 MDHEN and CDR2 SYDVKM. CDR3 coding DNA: TGTGCCAGCAGTTCCAGACTAGCGCACACAGATACGCAGTATTTT. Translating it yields CASSSRLAHTDTQYF.

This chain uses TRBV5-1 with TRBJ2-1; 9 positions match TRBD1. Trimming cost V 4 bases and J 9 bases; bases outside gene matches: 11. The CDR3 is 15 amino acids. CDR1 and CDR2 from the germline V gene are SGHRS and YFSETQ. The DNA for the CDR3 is TGCGCCAGCAGCGGGGGACAGGGCCTTGTTGGTGAGCAGTTCTTC. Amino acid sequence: CASSGGQGLVGEQFF.